Following are 21 T cell receptor beta chains from one sample sequenced in a study of blood T cell repertoires in COVID-19. Clones were read by immunoSEQ multiplex PCR, and TCRdb kept only the in-frame ones, dropping some. The table lists tens of thousands of clones, just over 85% of them singletons. Sequencing was performed on peripheral blood. The receptors here all came from a man aged 25-45 years with acute or convalescent COVID-19.

The CDR3 region is CSVVLGGEYGEQFF. The CDR3 nucleotides are TGCAGCGTCGTATTAGGGGGGGAGTACGGTGAGCAGTTCTTC. This chain uses TRBV29-1 with TRBJ2-1; D may be TRBD2 (7 bases). Germline V gene data show CDR1 as SQVTM and CDR2 as ANQGSEA. V was clipped by 6 bases and J by 9 bases, with 21 bases between them. The CDR3 runs to 14 residues.

The chain uses TRBV9 and TRBJ1-5; TRBD1 matches 7 bases. The CDR3 has 15 residues. Trimming removed 5 bases from V and 0 bases from J; junction bases left unmatched: 5. Germline V CDR1 and CDR2: SGDLS, YYNGEE. CDR3 coding DNA: TGTGCCAGCAGTCGGGACAGAGATAGCAATCAGCCCCAGCATTTT. Protein: CASSRDRDSNQPQHF.

The V call is TRBV2, the J call TRBJ2-7; D is perhaps TRBD2 (6 bases). V lost 3 bases and J lost 4, with 7 bases in between. Germline V gene lookup returns CDR1 SNHLY and CDR2 FYNNEI. This CDR3 is built from 12 residues. The CDR3 sequence is CASSDRGYEQYF. The CDR3 nucleotides read TGTGCCAGCAGTGACCGGGGGTACGAGCAGTACTTC.

In the case of this clone: A much larger clonotype is one base distant, so this may be a read error. This rearrangement joins TRBV7-3 to TRBJ2-3, with TRBD1 matching 11 bases. The CDR3 extends over 16 amino acids. Trimming removed 0 bases from V and 5 bases from J; junction bases left unmatched: 4. Germline assignment: CDR1 SGHTA and CDR2 FQGTGA. CDR3 sequence reads: CASSLTKDRGQDTQYF. The CDR3 DNA sequence: TGTGCCAGCAGCTTAACTAAGGACAGGGGGCAAGATACGCAGTATTTT.

This clone was observed a few times. The chain has TRBV7-9 and TRBJ1-4; possible D gene TRBD1, 5 bases. Trimming left V 3 bases short and J 3 bases short, with 8 bases between. The CDR3 is 14 residues long. The V gene's germline CDR1 is SEHNR and CDR2 FQNEAQ (reference sequence). CDR3 sequence: CASSLGGPNEKLFF. The CDR3 DNA reads TGTGCCAGCAGCTTGGGGGGTCCTAATGAAAAACTGTTTTTT.

The chain has TRBV27 and TRBJ2-3; 7 bases line up with TRBD2. This CDR3 spans 13 amino acids. The ends lost 10 bases at V and 4 bases at J; junction bases unmatched: 8. Germline CDR1 reads MNHEY; CDR2 reads SMNVEV (reference sequence). CDR3 sequence reads: CATGRLFADTQYF. The CDR3 nucleotides are TGTGCCACCGGGAGGTTATTTGCAGATACGCAGTATTTT.

The V call is TRBV30, the J call TRBJ1-5, with a tentative D call TRBD1 (5 bases). In germline, CDR1 is GTSNPN, CDR2 SVGIG (reference sequence). The CDR3 extends over 14 amino acids. Trimming stripped 0 bases from V and 6 bases from J, with 12 bases between. The CDR3 loop reads CAWSVAGLGQPQHF. DNA for the CDR3: TGTGCCTGGAGTGTAGCAGGGCTGGGTCAGCCCCAGCATTTT.

This chain connects TRBV3-1 (or the pseudogene TRBV3-2) to TRBJ1-1; no clear D. CDR3 length: 14 residues. Between the trimmed V and J ends, which lost 7 bases and 2 bases, there was a span of 14 bases. CDR1 is LGHDT and CDR2 is YNNKEL in the germline V gene (reference sequence). The CDR3 sequence is CASNLRNANTEAFF. DNA of the CDR3: TGTGCCAGCAACCTCAGGAACGCAAACACTGAAGCTTTCTTT.

This clone appeared once. The rearrangement uses TRBV19 and TRBJ2-3, with unresolved D. V lost 10 bases and J 4 bases, leaving 15 bases between the germline ends. Germline CDR1 reads LNHDA; CDR2 reads SQIVND (reference sequence). CDR3 length: 13 amino acids. The CDR3, as DNA: TGTGCCACCCGGGTCGCGGCGGCAGATACGCAGTATTTT. Amino acids: CATRVAAADTQYF.

This chain uses TRBV28 with TRBJ1-4, with D unresolved. This CDR3 comprises 14 residues. CDR1 is MDHEN and CDR2 is SYDVKM in the germline V gene. V lost 5 bases and J 7 bases, leaving 14 bases between the germline ends. CDR3 region: CASSDPTRGEKLFF. In DNA form, the CDR3 reads TGTGCCAGCAGTGACCCCACGCGAGGTGAAAAACTGTTTTTT.

This clone was recorded only once. The rearrangement uses TRBV20-1 and TRBJ2-1, with 9 bases lining up with TRBD2. CDR1 is DFQATT, CDR2 SNEGSKA, per germline (reference sequence). This CDR3 spans 11 amino acids. The CDR3 reads CIRLADNEQFF. The CDR3 bases are TGCATTCGACTAGCGGACAATGAGCAGTTCTTC.

The gene calls are TRBV27 and TRBJ1-4; tentatively, D is TRBD1 (6 bases). Looked up from germline, CDR1 is MNHEY and CDR2 is SMNVEV (reference sequence). V lost 6 bases, J lost 7 bases, and 12 bases lay in between. CDR3 size: 13 residues. The CDR3 here is CASRRRGIEKLFF. In DNA, the CDR3 is TGTGCCAGCAGGCGAAGGGGGATTGAAAAACTGTTTTTT.

This chain connects TRBV19 to TRBJ1-2; D is undetermined. CDR1 LNHDA and CDR2 SQIVND come from the germline V gene (reference sequence). V was shortened by 5 bases and J by 14 bases, with 24 bases between the two germline ends. CDR3 length: 14 residues. For the CDR3, the DNA is TGTGCCAGTAGTCTTTCCCCGGGGTTCTTAACGGGGACCTTC. It translates to CASSLSPGFLTGTF.

V gene TRBV7-9 combines with J gene TRBJ2-1; tentative D call: TRBD2 (6 bases). This CDR3 has 16 residues. The V end was cut by 5 bases, the J end by 7 bases, with 21 bases between. CDR1 SEHNR and CDR2 FQNEAQ come from the germline V gene (reference sequence). The CDR3 loop reads CASSPTGVSFANEQFF. The CDR3 DNA reads TGTGCCAGCAGCCCTACGGGGGTATCTTTTGCAAATGAGCAGTTCTTC. Using reference TRBV7-9 and TRBJ2-1 for the parts outside the CDR3, the full variable domain is DTGVSQNPRHKITKRGQNVTFRCDPISEHNRLYWYRQTLGQGPEFLTYFQNEAQLEKSRLLSDRFSAERPKGSFSTLEIQRTEQGDSAMYLCASSPTGVSFANEQFFGPGTRLTVL.

V gene TRBV30 combines with J gene TRBJ1-4; the D gene is possibly TRBD1 (6 bases). Between the trimmed V and J ends, which lost 5 bases and 0 bases, there was a span of 7 bases. Germline V gives CDR1 GTSNPN, CDR2 SVGIG (reference sequence). The CDR3 spans 13 residues. The CDR3 loop reads CAWGTSTNEKLFF. Here the CDR3 DNA reads TGTGCCTGGGGGACATCAACTAATGAAAAACTGTTTTTT.

For the CDR3, the DNA is TGTGCCAGCAGCCACGAGCGGGAGACCGCTAATACGCAGTATTTT. Translated: CASSHERETANTQYF. The chain is built from TRBV5-4 and TRBJ2-3; TRBD2 matches 8 bases. The J segment lost 7 bases and the V segment lost 4 bases, leaving 11 bases of the junction unmatched. The CDR3 runs to 15 residues. Germline CDR1 is SGHNT and CDR2 is YYREEE (reference sequence).

V usage is TRBV27 and J usage is TRBJ2-2, with D tentatively TRBD1 (7 bases). The V end was cut by 4 bases, the J end by 3 bases, with 15 bases between. The length of the CDR3 is 16 residues. Germline V gene sequence: CDR1 MNHEY, CDR2 SMNVEV (reference sequence). The CDR3 region has the DNA TGTGCCAGCAGTTCGAGACAGGGCGGGGACACCGGGGAGCTGTTTTTT. Translated, it gives CASSSRQGGDTGELFF.

The chain combines TRBV7-2 with TRBJ2-1; 11 nucleotides line up with TRBD2. Germline V gene lookup returns CDR1 SGHTA and CDR2 FQGNSA. The J segment lost 8 bases and the V segment lost 3 bases, leaving 15 bases of the junction unmatched. The CDR3 consists of 18 residues. The CDR3 DNA sequence: TGTGCCAGCAGCTTTCGGGGGGGTCTAGCGGGAGGTTTGGATGAGCAGTTCTTC. Amino acid sequence: CASSFRGGLAGGLDEQFF.

This chain connects TRBV7-3 to TRBJ2-2; 11 nucleotides agree with TRBD2. Looked up from germline, CDR1 is SGHTA and CDR2 is FQGTGA. This CDR3 region has 17 residues. Trimming took 2 bases from V and 4 from J; bases not matched to a gene: 6. The CDR3 protein is CASSLVAGGPATGELFF. Here the CDR3 DNA reads TGTGCCAGCAGCTTAGTAGCGGGAGGGCCTGCCACCGGGGAGCTGTTTTTT.

V gene TRBV11-3 combines with J gene TRBJ1-1; D possibly corresponds to TRBD1 (5 bases). The CDR3 runs 15 residues. CDR1 is SGHNT and CDR2 is YENEEA in the germline V gene. V dropped 7 bases and J dropped 4 bases, with 19 bases sitting between them. This CDR3 is CASNQEGARGTEAFF. The CDR3 DNA follows: TGTGCCAGCAACCAGGAAGGGGCCCGCGGCACTGAAGCTTTCTTT.

About this clone: A much larger clone lies one base from this, so it may be a read error. J is TRBJ2-7 and V is TRBV11-2; 9 bases are shared with TRBD1. V was clipped by 3 bases and J by 3 bases; unmatched bases: 3. The CDR3 is 14 residues long. Germline lookup yields CDR1 SGHAT and CDR2 FQNNGV. CDR3 in DNA: TGTGCCAGCAGCTTGGGACAGGGCTTCTACGAGCAGTACTTC. Encoded protein: CASSLGQGFYEQYF.